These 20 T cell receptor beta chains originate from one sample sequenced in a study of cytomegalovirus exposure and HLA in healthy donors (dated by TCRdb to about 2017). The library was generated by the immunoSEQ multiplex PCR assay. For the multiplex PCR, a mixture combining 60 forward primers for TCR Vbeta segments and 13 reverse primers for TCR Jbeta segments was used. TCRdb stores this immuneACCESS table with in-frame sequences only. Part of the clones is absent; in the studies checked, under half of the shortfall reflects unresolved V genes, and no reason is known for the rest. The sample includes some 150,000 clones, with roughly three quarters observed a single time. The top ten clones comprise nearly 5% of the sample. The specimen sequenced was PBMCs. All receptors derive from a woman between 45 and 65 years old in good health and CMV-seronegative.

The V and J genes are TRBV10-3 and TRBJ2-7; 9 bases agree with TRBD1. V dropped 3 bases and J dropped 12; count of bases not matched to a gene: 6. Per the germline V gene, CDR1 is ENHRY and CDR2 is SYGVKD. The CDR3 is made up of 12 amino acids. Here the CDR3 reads CAISEEQGARYF. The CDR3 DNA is TGTGCCATCAGTGAAGAACAGGGGGCGCGGTACTTC.

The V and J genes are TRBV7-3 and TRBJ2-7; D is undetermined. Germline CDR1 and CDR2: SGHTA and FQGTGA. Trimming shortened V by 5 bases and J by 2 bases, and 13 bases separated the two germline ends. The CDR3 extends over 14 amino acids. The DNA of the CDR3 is TGTGCCAGCAGCCCAACCCCCGGAGCCTACGAGCAGTACTTC. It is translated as CASSPTPGAYEQYF.

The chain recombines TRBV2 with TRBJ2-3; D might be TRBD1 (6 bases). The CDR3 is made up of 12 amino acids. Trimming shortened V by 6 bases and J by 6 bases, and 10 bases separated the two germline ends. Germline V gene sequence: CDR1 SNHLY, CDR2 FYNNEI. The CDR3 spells CASSGQGDTQYF. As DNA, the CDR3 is TGTGCCAGCAGCGGTCAGGGGGATACGCAGTATTTT.

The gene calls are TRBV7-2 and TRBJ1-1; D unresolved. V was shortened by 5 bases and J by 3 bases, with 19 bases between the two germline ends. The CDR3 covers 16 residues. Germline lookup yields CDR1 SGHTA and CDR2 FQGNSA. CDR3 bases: TGTGCCAGCAGCAACCAATTGGGCGGGTGGGACACTGAAGCTTTCTTT. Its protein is CASSNQLGGWDTEAFF.

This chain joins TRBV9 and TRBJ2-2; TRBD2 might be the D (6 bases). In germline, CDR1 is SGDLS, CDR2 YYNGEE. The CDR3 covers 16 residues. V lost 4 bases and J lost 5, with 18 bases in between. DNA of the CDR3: TGTGCCAGCAGCCTTGCGACTAGTGCGCGAACCGGGGAGCTGTTTTTT. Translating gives CASSLATSARTGELFF. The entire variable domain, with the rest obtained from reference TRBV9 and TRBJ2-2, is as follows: DSGVTQTPKHLITATGQRVTLRCSPRSGDLSVYWYQQSLDQGLQFLIQYYNGEERAKGNILERFSAQQFPDLHSELNLSSLELGDSALYFCASSLATSARTGELFFGEGSRLTVL.

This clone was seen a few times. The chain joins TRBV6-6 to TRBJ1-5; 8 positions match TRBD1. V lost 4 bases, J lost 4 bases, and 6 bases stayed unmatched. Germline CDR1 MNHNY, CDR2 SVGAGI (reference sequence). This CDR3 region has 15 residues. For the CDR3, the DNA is TGTGCCAGCAGTTCCGACAGGGGTGGTAATCAGCCCCAGCATTTT. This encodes CASSSDRGGNQPQHF.

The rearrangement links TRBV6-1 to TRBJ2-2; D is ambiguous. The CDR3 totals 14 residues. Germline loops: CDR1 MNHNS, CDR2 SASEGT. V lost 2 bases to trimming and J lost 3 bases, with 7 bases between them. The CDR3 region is CASSENRDTGELFF. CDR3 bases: TGTGCCAGCAGTGAAAACCGGGACACCGGGGAGCTGTTTTTT.

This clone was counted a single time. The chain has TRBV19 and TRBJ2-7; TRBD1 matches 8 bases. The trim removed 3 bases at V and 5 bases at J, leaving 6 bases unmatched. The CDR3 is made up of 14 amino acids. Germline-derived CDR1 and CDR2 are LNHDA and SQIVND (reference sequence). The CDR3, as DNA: TGTGCCAGTAGTATCTACAGGGGGGACGACGAGCAGTACTTC. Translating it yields CASSIYRGDDEQYF.

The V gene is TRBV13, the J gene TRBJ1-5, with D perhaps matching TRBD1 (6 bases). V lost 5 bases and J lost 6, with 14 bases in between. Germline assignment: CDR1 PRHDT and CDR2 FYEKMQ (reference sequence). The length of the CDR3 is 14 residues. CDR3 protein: CASSSGGASQPQHF. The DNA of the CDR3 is TGTGCCAGCAGCAGCGGGGGGGCGAGTCAGCCCCAGCATTTT.

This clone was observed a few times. The CDR3 reads CASSVGLAGGVGLFF. Here the CDR3 DNA reads TGTGCCAGCAGCGTAGGGCTAGCGGGGGGTGTCGGGCTGTTTTTT. The rearrangement uses TRBV9 and TRBJ2-2; the match to TRBD2 covers 11 bases. CDR1 and CDR2 (germline): SGDLS, YYNGEE. This CDR3 is 15 amino acids long. J was trimmed by 13 bases and V by 0 bases; bases with no gene match: 8.

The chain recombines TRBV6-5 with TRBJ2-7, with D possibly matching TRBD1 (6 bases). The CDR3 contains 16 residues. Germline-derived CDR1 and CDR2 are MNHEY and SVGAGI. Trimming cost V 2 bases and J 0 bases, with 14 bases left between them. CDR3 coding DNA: TGTGCCAGCAGTTACCTCCCCACAGGGAGCTCCTACGAGCAGTACTTC. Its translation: CASSYLPTGSSYEQYF.

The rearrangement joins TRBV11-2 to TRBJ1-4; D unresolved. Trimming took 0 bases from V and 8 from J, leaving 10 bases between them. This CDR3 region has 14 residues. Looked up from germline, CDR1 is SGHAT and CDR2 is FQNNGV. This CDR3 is CASSLDHVREKLFF. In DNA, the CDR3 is TGTGCCAGCAGCTTAGATCATGTCCGGGAAAAACTGTTTTTT.

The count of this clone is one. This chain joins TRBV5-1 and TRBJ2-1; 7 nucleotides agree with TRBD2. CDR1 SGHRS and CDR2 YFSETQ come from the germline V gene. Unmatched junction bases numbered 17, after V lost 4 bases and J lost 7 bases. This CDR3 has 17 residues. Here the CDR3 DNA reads TGCGCCAGCAGCCCTTGGGGGGGGACGCATGCAGGTAATGAGCAGTTCTTC. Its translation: CASSPWGGTHAGNEQFF.

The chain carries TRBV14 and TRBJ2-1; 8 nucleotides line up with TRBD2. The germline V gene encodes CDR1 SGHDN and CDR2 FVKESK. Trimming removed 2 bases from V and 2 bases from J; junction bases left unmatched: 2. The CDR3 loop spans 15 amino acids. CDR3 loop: CASSQRAGAYNEQFF. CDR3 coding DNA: TGTGCCAGCAGCCAAAGAGCGGGGGCCTACAATGAGCAGTTCTTC.

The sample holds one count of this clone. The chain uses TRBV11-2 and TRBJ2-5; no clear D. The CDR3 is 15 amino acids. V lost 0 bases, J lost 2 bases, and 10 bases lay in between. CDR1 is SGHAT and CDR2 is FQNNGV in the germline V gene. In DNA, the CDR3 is TGTGCCAGCAGCTTAGATCTGCAGTCTCAAGAGACCCAGTACTTC. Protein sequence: CASSLDLQSQETQYF.

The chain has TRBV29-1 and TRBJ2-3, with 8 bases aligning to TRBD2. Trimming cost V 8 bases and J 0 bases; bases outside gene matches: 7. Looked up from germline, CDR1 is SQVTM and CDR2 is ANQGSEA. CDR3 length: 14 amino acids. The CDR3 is CSHRGGSSTDTQYF. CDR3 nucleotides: TGCAGCCATCGGGGGGGCTCTAGCACAGATACGCAGTATTTT.

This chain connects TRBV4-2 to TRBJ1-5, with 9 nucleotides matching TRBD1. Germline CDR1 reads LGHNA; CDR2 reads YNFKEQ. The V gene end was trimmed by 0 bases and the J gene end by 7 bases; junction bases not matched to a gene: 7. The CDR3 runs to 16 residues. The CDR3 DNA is TGTGCCAGCAGCCAAGATGAGTCGACAGGGGGACAGCCCCAGCATTTT. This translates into CASSQDESTGGQPQHF.

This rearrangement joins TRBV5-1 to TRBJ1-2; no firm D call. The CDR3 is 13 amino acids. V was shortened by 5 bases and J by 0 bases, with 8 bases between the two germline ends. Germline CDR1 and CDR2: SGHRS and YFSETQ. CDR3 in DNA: TGCGCCAGCAGTAGAGGATCTAACTATGGCTACACCTTC. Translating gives CASSRGSNYGYTF.

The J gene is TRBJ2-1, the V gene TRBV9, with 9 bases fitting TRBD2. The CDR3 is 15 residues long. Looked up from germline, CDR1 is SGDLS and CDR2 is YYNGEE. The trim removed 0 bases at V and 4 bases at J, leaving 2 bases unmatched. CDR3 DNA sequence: TGTGCCAGCAGCGTAGACCTAGCGGGGTACAATGAGCAGTTCTTC. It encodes CASSVDLAGYNEQFF. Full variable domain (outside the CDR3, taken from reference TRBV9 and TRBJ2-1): DSGVTQTPKHLITATGQRVTLRCSPRSGDLSVYWYQQSLDQGLQFLIQYYNGEERAKGNILERFSAQQFPDLHSELNLSSLELGDSALYFCASSVDLAGYNEQFFGPGTRLTVL.

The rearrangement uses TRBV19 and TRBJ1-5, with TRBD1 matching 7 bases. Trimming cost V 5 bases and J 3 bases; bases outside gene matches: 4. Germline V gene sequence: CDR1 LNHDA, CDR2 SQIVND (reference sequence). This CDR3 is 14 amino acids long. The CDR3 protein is CASSLQGYNQPQHF. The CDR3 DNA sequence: TGTGCCAGTAGTCTACAGGGGTACAATCAGCCCCAGCATTTT. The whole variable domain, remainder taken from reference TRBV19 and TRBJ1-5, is DGGITQSPKYLFRKEGQNVTLSCEQNLNHDAMYWYRQDPGQGLRLIYYSQIVNDFQKGDIAEGYSVSREKKESFPLTVTSAQKNPTAFYLCASSLQGYNQPQHFGDGTRLSIL.